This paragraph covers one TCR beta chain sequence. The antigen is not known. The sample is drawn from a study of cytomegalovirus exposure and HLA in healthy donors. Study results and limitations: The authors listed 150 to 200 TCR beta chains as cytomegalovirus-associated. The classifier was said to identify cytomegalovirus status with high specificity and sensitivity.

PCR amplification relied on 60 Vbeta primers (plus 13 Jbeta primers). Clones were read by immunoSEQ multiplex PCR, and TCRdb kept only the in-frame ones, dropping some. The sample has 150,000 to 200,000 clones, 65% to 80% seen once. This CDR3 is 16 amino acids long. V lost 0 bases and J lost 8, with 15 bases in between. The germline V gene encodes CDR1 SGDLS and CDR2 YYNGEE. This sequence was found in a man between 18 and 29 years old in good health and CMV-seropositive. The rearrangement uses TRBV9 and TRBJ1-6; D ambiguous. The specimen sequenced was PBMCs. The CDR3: CASSVGGAPHHSPLHF. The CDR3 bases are TGTGCCAGCAGCGTAGGGGGAGCACCCCACCATTCACCCCTCCACTTT.